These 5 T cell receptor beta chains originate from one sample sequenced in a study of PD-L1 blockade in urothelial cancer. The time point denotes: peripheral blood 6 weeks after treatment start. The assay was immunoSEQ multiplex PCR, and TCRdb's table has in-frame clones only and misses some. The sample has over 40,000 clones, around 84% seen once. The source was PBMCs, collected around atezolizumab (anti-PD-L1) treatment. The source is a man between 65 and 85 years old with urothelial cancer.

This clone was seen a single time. The CDR3: CASSPTGQGWGTGELFF. The DNA for the CDR3 is TGTGCCAGCAGCCCCACCGGACAGGGCTGGGGGACCGGGGAGCTGTTTTTT. The rearrangement uses TRBV2 and TRBJ2-2, with 8 positions matching TRBD1. Looked up from germline, CDR1 is SNHLY and CDR2 is FYNNEI. This CDR3 comprises 17 residues. V shed 6 bases and J 5 bases; nucleotides not matched to a gene: 14.

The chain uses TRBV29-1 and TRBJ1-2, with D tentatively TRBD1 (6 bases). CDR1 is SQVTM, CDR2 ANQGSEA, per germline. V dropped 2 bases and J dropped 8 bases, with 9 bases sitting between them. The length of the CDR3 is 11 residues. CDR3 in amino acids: CSVEYRDGYTF. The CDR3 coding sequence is TGCAGCGTTGAATACAGGGACGGCTACACCTTC. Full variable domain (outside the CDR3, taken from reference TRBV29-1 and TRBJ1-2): SAVISQKPSRDICQRGTSLTIQCQVDSQVTMMFWYRQQPGQSLTLIATANQGSEATYESGFVIDKFPISRPNLTFSTLTVSNMSPEDSSIYLCSVEYRDGYTFGSGTRLTVV.

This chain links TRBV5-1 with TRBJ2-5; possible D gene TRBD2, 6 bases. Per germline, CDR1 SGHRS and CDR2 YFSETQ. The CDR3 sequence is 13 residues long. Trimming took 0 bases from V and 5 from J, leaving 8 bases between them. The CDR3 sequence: CASSLDRGETQYF. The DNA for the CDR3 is TGCGCCAGCAGCTTGGACCGGGGGGAGACCCAGTACTTC.

In DNA, the CDR3 is TGTGCCAGCAGCCCGTTTGCCGGGACTAGCGGGACCGGGGAGCTGTTTTTT. Translated, it gives CASSPFAGTSGTGELFF. V usage is TRBV5-4 and J usage is TRBJ2-2, with 12 bases lining up with TRBD2. This CDR3 is 17 amino acids long. CDR1 and CDR2 from the germline V gene are SGHNT and YYREEE (reference sequence). The trim removed 4 bases at V and 5 bases at J, leaving 9 bases unmatched.

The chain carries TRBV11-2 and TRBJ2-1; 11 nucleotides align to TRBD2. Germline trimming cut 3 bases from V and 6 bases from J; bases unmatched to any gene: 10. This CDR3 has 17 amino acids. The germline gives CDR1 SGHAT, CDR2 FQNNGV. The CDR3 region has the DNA TGTGCCAGCAGCTTCCGCCTCCTTACTAGCGGGAGCAATGAGCAGTTCTTC. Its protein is CASSFRLLTSGSNEQFF. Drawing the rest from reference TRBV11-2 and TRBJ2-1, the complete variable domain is EAGVAQSPRYKIIEKRQSVAFWCNPISGHATLYWYQQILGQGPKLLIQFQNNGVVDDSQLPKDRFSAERLKGVDSTLKIQPAKLEDSAVYLCASSFRLLTSGSNEQFFGPGTRLTVL.